A selection of T cell receptor beta chains follows, all from one sample in a study of blood T cells in healthy people across ages. TCRdb called the 5' RACE reads again in MiXCR, with one record for every CDR3 protein. The data contain some 1.7 million distinct CDR3 sequences, roughly 28% of them singletons. Input material: blood. The receptors here all came from a woman in her thirties in good health. Each CDR3 is given with its conserved first and last residue. The D gene is left open where the match is weak. Clone size is given for some rows only: seen once, a few or many times, or a class if the clone is expanded.

CDR3 protein: CASSFQVSGANVLTF
CDR3 DNA: TGTGCCAGCAGCTTTCAGGTATCTGGGGCCAACGTCCTGACTTTC
V gene: TRBV3-1
clone size: NA
D gene: NA
J gene: TRBJ2-6

CDR3 protein: CASSLLTSGGSDTQYF
CDR3 DNA: TGTGCCAGCAGTTTGCTAACTAGCGGGGGGTCAGATACGCAGTATTTT
V gene: TRBV28
clone size: NA
D gene: TRBD2
J gene: TRBJ2-3

CDR3 protein: CASSPGTGEGEQYF
CDR3 DNA: TGTGCCAGCTCACCCGGGACAGGGGAAGGCGAGCAGTACTTC
V gene: TRBV18
clone size: NA
D gene: TRBD1
J gene: TRBJ2-7

CDR3 protein: CASSFGLLSLEQYF
CDR3 DNA: TGTGCCAGCAGCTTCGGACTTCTCTCCCTCGAGCAGTACTTC
V gene: TRBV7-3
clone size: NA
D gene: NA
J gene: TRBJ2-7

CDR3 protein: CATSEMGQNNEQFF
CDR3 DNA: TGTGCCACCAGTGAAATGGGACAAAACAATGAGCAGTTCTTC
V gene: TRBV24-1
clone size: NA
D gene: NA
J gene: TRBJ2-1

CDR3 protein: CASSIEGTGTPLNIQYF
CDR3 DNA: TGTGCCAGTAGTATAGAGGGAACCGGGACACCCTTGAACATTCAGTACTTC
V gene: TRBV19
clone size: NA
D gene: NA
J gene: TRBJ2-4

CDR3 protein: CASSQDQEDPGYTF
CDR3 DNA: TGCGCCAGCAGCCAAGATCAGGAAGATCCTGGCTACACCTTC
V gene: TRBV4-3
clone size: few
D gene: NA
J gene: TRBJ1-2

CDR3 protein: CASSRVTGGRYNEQFF
CDR3 DNA: TGTGCCAGCAGTCGCGTGACAGGGGGCCGGTACAATGAGCAGTTCTTC
V gene: TRBV6-4
clone size: few
D gene: TRBD1
J gene: TRBJ2-1

CDR3 protein: CASSLDRYPTDTQYF
CDR3 DNA: TGCGCCAGCAGCTTGGACAGGTATCCCACAGATACGCAGTATTTT
V gene: TRBV5-1
clone size: NA
D gene: NA
J gene: TRBJ2-3

CDR3 protein: CASSHLAGGPAEQFF
CDR3 DNA: TGCGCCAGCAGCCATCTAGCGGGAGGGCCCGCTGAGCAGTTCTTC
V gene: TRBV5-1
clone size: few
D gene: TRBD2
J gene: TRBJ2-1

CDR3 protein: CASSPGAGGTQYF
CDR3 DNA: TGTGCCAGCAGTCCCGGGGCCGGGGGGACCCAGTACTTC
V gene: TRBV6-6
clone size: many
D gene: NA
J gene: TRBJ2-5

CDR3 protein: CSVETGGTDTQYF
CDR3 DNA: TGCAGCGTGGAAACAGGGGGCACAGATACGCAGTATTTT
V gene: TRBV29-1
clone size: many
D gene: TRBD1
J gene: TRBJ2-3

CDR3 protein: CASTHNWRLAKNIQYF
CDR3 DNA: TGTGCCAGCACCCACAACTGGAGACTAGCCAAAAACATTCAGTACTTC
V gene: TRBV27
clone size: few
D gene: NA
J gene: TRBJ2-4

CDR3 protein: CASSLLDSGYTF
CDR3 DNA: TGTGCCAGCAGCTTACTAGACTCGGGCTACACCTTC
V gene: TRBV7-9
clone size: NA
D gene: NA
J gene: TRBJ1-2

CDR3 protein: CASRNLAGGPNEQFF
CDR3 DNA: TGTGCCAGCAGAAATTTGGCGGGAGGGCCAAATGAGCAGTTCTTC
V gene: TRBV12-3/TRBV12-4
clone size: many
D gene: TRBD2
J gene: TRBJ2-1

CDR3 protein: CSARRRLAGDDEQFF
CDR3 DNA: TGCAGTGCCAGAAGGAGGCTAGCGGGCGACGATGAGCAGTTCTTC
V gene: TRBV20-1
clone size: few
D gene: TRBD2
J gene: TRBJ2-1

CDR3 protein: CASSDQGGGTDTQYF
CDR3 DNA: TGCGCCAGCAGCGATCAGGGTGGGGGCACAGATACGCAGTATTTT
V gene: TRBV4-1
clone size: NA
D gene: NA
J gene: TRBJ2-3

CDR3 protein: CASRPRFSYNSPLHF
CDR3 DNA: TGTGCCAGCAGGCCAAGATTCTCCTATAATTCACCCCTCCACTTT
V gene: TRBV12-3/TRBV12-4
clone size: few
D gene: NA
J gene: TRBJ1-6

CDR3 protein: CASSLDRDPQMPMNTEAFF
CDR3 DNA: TGTGCCAGCAGCTTAGACCGGGACCCCCAGATGCCTATGAACACTGAAGCTTTCTTT
V gene: TRBV7-9
clone size: NA
D gene: NA
J gene: TRBJ1-1

CDR3 protein: CASIPRAGIFTADTQYF
CDR3 DNA: TGTGCCAGCATCCCAAGGGCGGGGATTTTTACGGCAGATACGCAGTATTTT
V gene: TRBV28
clone size: NA
D gene: NA
J gene: TRBJ2-3

CDR3 protein: CASSYGGGPYF
CDR3 DNA: TGTGCCAGCAGTTACGGGGGGGGACCGTACTTC
V gene: TRBV6-2/TRBV6-3
clone size: NA
D gene: TRBD2
J gene: TRBJ2-5

CDR3 protein: CASSLGGTSRTPTQYF
CDR3 DNA: TGTGCCAGCAGCTTAGGGGGGACATCCCGTACCCCTACGCAGTATTTT
V gene: TRBV7-2
clone size: NA
D gene: NA
J gene: TRBJ2-3

CDR3 protein: CASSDPGQGASGELFF
CDR3 DNA: TGTGCCAGCAGTGACCCCGGGCAGGGGGCGAGCGGGGAGCTGTTTTTT
V gene: TRBV25-1
clone size: NA
D gene: TRBD1
J gene: TRBJ2-2

CDR3 protein: CASSSSQGLPKNIQYF
CDR3 DNA: TGTGCCAGCAGCTCCTCACAGGGCCTTCCCAAAAACATTCAGTACTTC
V gene: TRBV7-9
clone size: NA
D gene: NA
J gene: TRBJ2-4

CDR3 protein: CASSESYNFKREQYF
CDR3 DNA: TGCGCCAGCAGTGAGTCATATAATTTCAAGAGGGAGCAGTACTTC
V gene: TRBV10-2
clone size: NA
D gene: NA
J gene: TRBJ2-5

CDR3 protein: CASSSFLSGGAGEQFF
CDR3 DNA: TGTGCCAGCAGCTCTTTTTTAAGCGGGGGGGCCGGTGAGCAGTTCTTC
V gene: TRBV7-3
clone size: NA
D gene: TRBD2
J gene: TRBJ2-1

CDR3 protein: CSVERLAGGLAKNIQYF
CDR3 DNA: TGCAGCGTTGAGAGGCTAGCGGGAGGGTTAGCCAAAAACATTCAGTACTTC
V gene: TRBV29-1
clone size: many
D gene: TRBD2
J gene: TRBJ2-4

CDR3 protein: CASSDRGLASPLHF
CDR3 DNA: TGTGCCAGCAGTGACAGGGGGTTGGCGTCACCCCTCCACTTT
V gene: TRBV12-3/TRBV12-4
clone size: NA
D gene: TRBD1
J gene: TRBJ1-6

CDR3 protein: CASSFTDRGIETQFF
CDR3 DNA: TGTGCCAGCAGTTTTACCGACAGGGGGATAGAGACCCAGTTCTTC
V gene: TRBV12-3/TRBV12-4
clone size: NA
D gene: TRBD1
J gene: TRBJ2-1

CDR3 protein: CASSRGTSGGRETQYF
CDR3 DNA: TGCGCCAGCAGCCGGGGGACTAGCGGGGGCCGAGAGACCCAGTACTTC
V gene: TRBV5-1
clone size: NA
D gene: TRBD2
J gene: TRBJ2-5

CDR3 protein: CASSQVWRGGPDNEQYF
CDR3 DNA: TGTGCCAGCAGCCAAGTATGGCGGGGGGGCCCCGACAATGAGCAGTACTTC
V gene: TRBV3-1
clone size: few
D gene: TRBD2
J gene: TRBJ2-7

CDR3 protein: CASSLRRWSYEQYF
CDR3 DNA: TGTGCCAGCAGCTTACGGCGGTGGTCCTACGAGCAGTACTTC
V gene: TRBV13
clone size: few
D gene: NA
J gene: TRBJ2-7

CDR3 protein: CSVEAPGLLGKTGEQYF
CDR3 DNA: TGCAGCGTTGAAGCCCCGGGCCTGCTAGGTAAGACCGGCGAGCAGTACTTC
V gene: TRBV29-1
clone size: NA
D gene: NA
J gene: TRBJ2-7

CDR3 protein: CASNPTGTQYINQPQHF
CDR3 DNA: TGTGCCAGTAACCCCACCGGGACTCAGTATATTAATCAGCCCCAGCATTTT
V gene: TRBV19
clone size: few
D gene: NA
J gene: TRBJ1-5

CDR3 protein: CASGTNSIYEQYF
CDR3 DNA: TGTGCTAGTGGGACAAATAGTATCTACGAGCAGTACTTC
V gene: TRBV12-5
clone size: many
D gene: NA
J gene: TRBJ2-7

CDR3 protein: CSVEEAGEAFF
CDR3 DNA: TGCAGCGTTGAAGAGGCAGGGGAAGCTTTCTTT
V gene: TRBV29-1
clone size: NA
D gene: NA
J gene: TRBJ1-1

CDR3 protein: CAISILAGDTDAQYF
CDR3 DNA: TGTGCCATCAGCATACTAGCGGGAGACACAGATGCGCAGTATTTT
V gene: TRBV10-3
clone size: few
D gene: TRBD2
J gene: TRBJ2-3

CDR3 protein: CSGGDLTYEQYF
CDR3 DNA: TGCAGCGGGGGGGACTTGACCTACGAGCAGTACTTC
V gene: TRBV29-1
clone size: many
D gene: NA
J gene: TRBJ2-7

CDR3 protein: CASSLAQRVQYF
CDR3 DNA: TGTGCCAGCAGTTTAGCGCAGAGGGTCCAGTACTTC
V gene: TRBV12-3/TRBV12-4
clone size: NA
D gene: NA
J gene: TRBJ2-5

CDR3 protein: CATSDPSGGAEETQYF
CDR3 DNA: TGTGCCACCAGTGACCCCAGCGGGGGAGCAGAAGAGACCCAGTACTTC
V gene: TRBV24-1
clone size: NA
D gene: TRBD2
J gene: TRBJ2-5

CDR3 protein: CAGSRPKETQYF
CDR3 DNA: TGTGCCGGCAGCCGACCCAAAGAGACCCAGTACTTC
V gene: TRBV7-2
clone size: NA
D gene: NA
J gene: TRBJ2-5

CDR3 protein: CSARERRDYGYTF
CDR3 DNA: TGCAGTGCTAGAGAACGTAGAGATTATGGCTACACCTTC
V gene: TRBV20-1
clone size: few
D gene: NA
J gene: TRBJ1-2

CDR3 protein: CASSAKLAGGGTDTQYF
CDR3 DNA: TGCGCCAGCAGTGCCAAACTAGCGGGAGGTGGCACAGATACGCAGTATTTT
V gene: TRBV10-1
clone size: NA
D gene: TRBD2
J gene: TRBJ2-3

CDR3 protein: CASRDTGFRASQYF
CDR3 DNA: TGTGCCAGTAGGGATACAGGGTTCCGCGCTTCGCAGTACTTC
V gene: TRBV19
clone size: few
D gene: NA
J gene: TRBJ2-5

CDR3 protein: CSVEGPLGNEQFF
CDR3 DNA: TGCAGCGTTGAAGGGCCTCTAGGGAATGAGCAGTTCTTC
V gene: TRBV29-1
clone size: many
D gene: NA
J gene: TRBJ2-1

CDR3 protein: CASNGGGSPDNEQFF
CDR3 DNA: TGCGCCAGCAACGGGGGGGGAAGTCCGGACAATGAGCAGTTCTTC
V gene: TRBV5-1
clone size: few
D gene: TRBD2
J gene: TRBJ2-1

CDR3 protein: CASSLFSNYGYTF
CDR3 DNA: TGTGCCAGCAGTTTATTCTCTAACTATGGCTACACCTTC
V gene: TRBV28
clone size: NA
D gene: NA
J gene: TRBJ1-2

CDR3 protein: CASSLVRAFQETQYF
CDR3 DNA: TGCGCCAGCAGCTTGGTTAGGGCCTTCCAAGAGACCCAGTACTTC
V gene: TRBV5-1
clone size: NA
D gene: NA
J gene: TRBJ2-5

CDR3 protein: CSARDPAGGQETQYF
CDR3 DNA: TGCAGTGCTAGAGATCCGGCGGGAGGGCAGGAGACCCAGTACTTC
V gene: TRBV20-1
clone size: many
D gene: TRBD2
J gene: TRBJ2-5